The rows below give T cell receptor beta chains drawn from one sample of a study of T-cell reconstitution after alpha-beta-depleted transplantation in children. TCRdb used MiXCR to reprocess the PCR reads, holding one entry per CDR3 protein. The sample shows 700,000 to 950,000 distinct CDR3 sequences, 16% of them seen only once. The starting material was PBMCs, mostly from graft donor cells, obtained 360 days after TCRalphabeta/CD19-depleted stem cell transplant. All receptors come from a male patient younger than 18 who had a stem cell transplant for acute lymphoblastic leukemia, so the T cells may come from the graft donor. Both conserved end residues are trimmed from each CDR3.

len | v_gene | CDR3aa
17 | TRBV24-1 | AGAVGSIRTAAGANVLT
15 | TRBV4-1 | ASSQIGHTRGTDTQY
11 | TRBV29-1 | SVGSRSVYGYT
13 | TRBV4-1 | ASSQKQPLNEKLF
10 | TRBV11-2 | ASSLVGIEQF
18 | TRBV11-1 | ASSFDPGLAPRLAKNIQY
14 | TRBV11-2 | ASSRRSGLTNEKLF
13 | TRBV27 | ASIPTGVPRDTQY
12 | TRBV7-6 | ASSEGFSNQPQH
12 | TRBV28 | ASSITGGRKTQY
12 | TRBV28 | ASTREGTGNTIY
15 | TRBV4-1 | ASSHGGLAGFYNEQF
12 | TRBV5-1 | ASSLGTSGGEQY
12 | TRBV19 | ASGGDRAPYEQY
10 | TRBV6-5 | ASSYAGVDQY
10 | TRBV20-1 | SANQMNTEAF
14 | TRBV10-1 | ASSTGLAVRGGELF
12 | TRBV12-3/TRBV12-4 | ASRRAGWGETQY
15 | TRBV19 | ASSIETGGSYTDTQY
14 | TRBV5-1 | ASSSGSGGIFYEQY
13 | TRBV5-5 | ASSRGLATYNEQF
14 | TRBV3-1 | ASSQDRTGGGGELF
10 | TRBV20-1 | SARQGSETQY